This is a list of T cell receptor beta chains from one sample in a study of blood T cell repertoires in COVID-19. Sequenced by immunoSEQ multiplex PCR; TCRdb stores in-frame clones only, minus some. The data show roughly 7,800 clones, approximately 86% seen once. Sequenced: peripheral blood. The receptor set was obtained from a woman aged 45-65 years with active or convalescent COVID-19. Each CDR3 is given with its conserved first and last residue. Each record gives: clone size, D gene, V gene, J gene, CDR3 protein, CDR3 DNA. The D gene is left open where the match is weak. The size entry is marked missing in some rows and otherwise reads once, few, many or a size class.

size: -
D: -
V: TRBV10-1
J: TRBJ2-7
CDR3: CASSEGGAGYEQYF
DNA: TGCGCCAGCAGTGAGGGGGGGGCCGGCTACGAGCAGTACTTC

size: -
D: -
V: TRBV19
J: TRBJ1-1
CDR3: CASSTSPGVNTEAFF
DNA: TGTGCCAGTAGTACCTCACCGGGGGTAAACACTGAAGCTTTCTTT

size: -
D: TRBD1
V: TRBV25-1
J: TRBJ2-1
CDR3: CASGPRGLDDEQFF
DNA: TGTGCCAGCGGCCCCAGGGGGCTGGACGATGAGCAGTTCTTC

size: -
D: -
V: TRBV7-2
J: TRBJ2-2
CDR3: CASSPGPNTGELFF
DNA: TGTGCCAGCAGCCCGGGTCCGAACACCGGGGAGCTGTTTTTT

size: once
D: -
V: TRBV7-6
J: TRBJ1-2
CDR3: CASSLESGDGYTF
DNA: TGTGCCAGCAGCTTAGAGAGTGGTGATGGCTACACCTTC

size: -
D: -
V: TRBV27
J: TRBJ1-2
CDR3: CASSRASEGGYTF
DNA: TGTGCCAGCAGCCGGGCCTCAGAGGGTGGCTACACCTTC

size: -
D: -
V: TRBV27
J: TRBJ2-1
CDR3: CATRGGGNEQFF
DNA: TGTGCCACCCGGGGAGGGGGCAATGAGCAGTTCTTC

size: -
D: -
V: TRBV24-1
J: TRBJ2-5
CDR3: CATSDPKSQGPQETQYF
DNA: TGTGCCACCAGTGATCCTAAATCACAGGGACCCCAAGAGACCCAGTACTTC

size: few
D: TRBD1
V: TRBV27
J: TRBJ2-6
CDR3: CASSPRDRPNVLTF
DNA: TGTGCCAGCAGTCCCCGGGACAGACCCAACGTCCTGACTTTC

size: -
D: -
V: TRBV7-9
J: TRBJ2-1
CDR3: CASSLTGSSYNEQFF
DNA: TGTGCCAGCAGCCTCACAGGGAGCTCCTACAATGAGCAGTTCTTC

size: -
D: -
V: TRBV4-2
J: TRBJ1-1
CDR3: CASSQGGEGLRAFF
DNA: TGTGCCAGCAGCCAAGGCGGAGAGGGATTGAGAGCTTTCTTT

size: -
D: -
V: TRBV5-4
J: TRBJ1-4
CDR3: CASSLGAEEKLFF
DNA: TGTGCCAGCAGCTTGGGGGCAGAAGAAAAACTGTTTTTT

size: -
D: -
V: TRBV24-1
J: TRBJ2-2
CDR3: CATSDPSTGPELNTGELFF
DNA: TGTGCCACCAGTGACCCTTCCACAGGACCCGAGCTAAACACCGGGGAGCTGTTTTTT

size: -
D: -
V: TRBV10-1
J: TRBJ1-5
CDR3: CASQAASRQPQHF
DNA: TGCGCCAGCCAGGCCGCCTCACGGCAGCCCCAGCATTTT

size: -
D: -
V: TRBV6-5
J: TRBJ1-6
CDR3: CASRDSRYNSPLHF
DNA: TGTGCCAGCAGGGACAGCCGTTATAATTCACCCCTCCACTTT

size: once
D: -
V: TRBV13
J: TRBJ1-1
CDR3: CASSVSKVRTEAFF
DNA: TGTGCCAGCAGCGTGTCGAAAGTGCGGACTGAAGCTTTCTTT

size: -
D: -
V: TRBV4-3
J: TRBJ2-3
CDR3: CASSQDRSSSGVETDTQYF
DNA: TGCGCCAGCAGCCAAGATCGGTCTTCGTCGGGGGTGGAAACAGATACGCAGTATTTT

size: -
D: -
V: TRBV6-5
J: TRBJ2-1
CDR3: CASSYSKRGSYNEQFF
DNA: TGTGCCAGCAGTTACTCGAAGCGAGGCTCCTACAATGAGCAGTTCTTC

size: -
D: TRBD1
V: TRBV27
J: TRBJ1-6
CDR3: CGTGDLSPLHF
DNA: TGTGGGACAGGGGATCTTTCACCCCTCCACTTT

size: -
D: TRBD1
V: TRBV5-1
J: TRBJ2-5
CDR3: CASSLDRGRRETQYF
DNA: TGCGCCAGCAGCCTGGACAGGGGGCGCAGGGAGACCCAGTACTTC

size: -
D: -
V: TRBV4-2
J: TRBJ1-1
CDR3: CASSQPPRIEAFF
DNA: TGTGCCAGCAGCCAGCCTCCCAGGATTGAGGCTTTCTTT

size: -
D: TRBD1
V: TRBV19
J: TRBJ1-1
CDR3: CASSDRQGLMNTEAFF
DNA: TGTGCCAGTAGTGACCGACAGGGGCTTATGAACACTGAAGCTTTCTTT